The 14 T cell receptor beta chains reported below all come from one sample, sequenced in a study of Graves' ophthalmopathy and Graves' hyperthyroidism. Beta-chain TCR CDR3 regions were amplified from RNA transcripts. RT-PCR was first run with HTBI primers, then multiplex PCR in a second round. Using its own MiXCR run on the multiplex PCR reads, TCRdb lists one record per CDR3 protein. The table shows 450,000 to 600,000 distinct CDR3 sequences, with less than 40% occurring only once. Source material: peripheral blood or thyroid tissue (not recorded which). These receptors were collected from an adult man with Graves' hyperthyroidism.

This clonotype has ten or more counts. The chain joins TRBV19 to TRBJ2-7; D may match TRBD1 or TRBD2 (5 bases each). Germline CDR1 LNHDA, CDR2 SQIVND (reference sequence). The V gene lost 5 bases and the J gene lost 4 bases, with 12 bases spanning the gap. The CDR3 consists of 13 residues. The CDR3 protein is CASSPGRAYEQYF. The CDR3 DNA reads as TGTGCCAGTAGTCCGGGACGGGCTTACGAGCAGTACTTC.

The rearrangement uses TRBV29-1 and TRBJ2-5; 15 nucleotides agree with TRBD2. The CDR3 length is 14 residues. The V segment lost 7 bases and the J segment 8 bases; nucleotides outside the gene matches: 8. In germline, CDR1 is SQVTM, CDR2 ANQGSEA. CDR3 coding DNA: TGCAGCGATGGACTAGCGGGGGGGATAGATACCCAGTACTTC. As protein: CSDGLAGGIDTQYF.

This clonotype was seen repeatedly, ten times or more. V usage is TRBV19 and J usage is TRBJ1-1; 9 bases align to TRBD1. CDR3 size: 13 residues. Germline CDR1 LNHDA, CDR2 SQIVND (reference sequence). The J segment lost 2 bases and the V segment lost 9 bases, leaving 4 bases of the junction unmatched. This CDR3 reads CASTGQGNTEAFF. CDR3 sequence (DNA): TGTGCCAGCACGGGACAGGGTAACACTGAAGCTTTCTTT.

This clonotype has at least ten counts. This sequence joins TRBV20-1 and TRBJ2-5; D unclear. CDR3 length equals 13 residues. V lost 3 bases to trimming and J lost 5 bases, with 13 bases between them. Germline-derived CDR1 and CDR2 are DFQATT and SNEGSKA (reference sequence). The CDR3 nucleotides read TGCAGTGCTAGGGGGAACGACGGGGAGACCCAGTACTTC. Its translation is CSARGNDGETQYF.

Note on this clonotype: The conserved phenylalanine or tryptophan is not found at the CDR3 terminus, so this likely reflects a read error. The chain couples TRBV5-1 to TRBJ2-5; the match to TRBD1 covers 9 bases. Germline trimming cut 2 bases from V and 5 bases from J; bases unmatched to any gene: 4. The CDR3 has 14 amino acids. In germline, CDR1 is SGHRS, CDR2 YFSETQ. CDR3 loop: CASSLQGAGETQYL. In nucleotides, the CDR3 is TGCGCCAGCAGCTTACAGGGGGCTGGGGAGACCCAGTACCTC.

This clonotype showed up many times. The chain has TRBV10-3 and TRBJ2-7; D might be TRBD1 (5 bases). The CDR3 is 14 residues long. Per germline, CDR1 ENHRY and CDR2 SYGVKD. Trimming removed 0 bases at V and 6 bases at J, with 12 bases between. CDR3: CAISESQGTVEQYF. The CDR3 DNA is TGTGCCATCAGTGAGTCCCAGGGTACGGTCGAGCAGTACTTC.

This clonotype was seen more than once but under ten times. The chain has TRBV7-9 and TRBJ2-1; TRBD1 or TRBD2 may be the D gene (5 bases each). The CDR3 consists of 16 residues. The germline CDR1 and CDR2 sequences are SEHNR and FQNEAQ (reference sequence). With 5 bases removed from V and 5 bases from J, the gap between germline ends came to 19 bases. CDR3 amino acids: CASSLPIGTPNNEQFF. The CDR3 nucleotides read TGTGCCAGCAGCCTCCCTATCGGGACCCCTAACAATGAGCAGTTCTTC.

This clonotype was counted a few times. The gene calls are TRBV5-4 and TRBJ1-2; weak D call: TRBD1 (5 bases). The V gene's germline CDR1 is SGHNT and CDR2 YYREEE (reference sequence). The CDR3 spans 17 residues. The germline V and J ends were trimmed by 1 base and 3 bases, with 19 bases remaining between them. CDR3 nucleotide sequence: TGTGCCAGCAGCTTGCGGGGACCGAAAAGCGGGGACTATGGCTACACCTTC. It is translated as CASSLRGPKSGDYGYTF.

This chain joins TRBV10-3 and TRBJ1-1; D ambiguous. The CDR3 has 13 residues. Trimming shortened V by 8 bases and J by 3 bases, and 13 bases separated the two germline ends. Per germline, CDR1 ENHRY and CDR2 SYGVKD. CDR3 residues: CAIGMGRDTEAFF. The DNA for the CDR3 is TGTGCCATCGGAATGGGGAGAGACACTGAAGCTTTCTTT.

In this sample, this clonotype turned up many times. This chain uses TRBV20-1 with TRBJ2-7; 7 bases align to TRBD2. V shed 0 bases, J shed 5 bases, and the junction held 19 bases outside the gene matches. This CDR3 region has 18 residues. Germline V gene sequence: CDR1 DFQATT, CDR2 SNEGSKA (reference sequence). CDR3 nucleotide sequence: TGCAGTGCTAGAGAACATCTACAAGGCCTAGCGGTAAAGGACGAGCAGTACTTC. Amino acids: CSAREHLQGLAVKDEQYF.

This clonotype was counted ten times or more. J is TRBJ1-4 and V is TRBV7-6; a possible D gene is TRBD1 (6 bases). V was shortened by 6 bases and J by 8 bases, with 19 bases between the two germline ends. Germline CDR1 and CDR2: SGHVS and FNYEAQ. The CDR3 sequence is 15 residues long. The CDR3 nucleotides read TGTGCCAGCAGTTCTATACGGACAGACACCGAAAAACTGTTTTTT. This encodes CASSSIRTDTEKLFF.

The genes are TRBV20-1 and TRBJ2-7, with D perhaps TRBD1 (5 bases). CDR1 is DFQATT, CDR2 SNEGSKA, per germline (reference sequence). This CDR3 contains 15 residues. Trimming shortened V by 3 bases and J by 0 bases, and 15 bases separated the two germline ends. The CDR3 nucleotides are TGCAGTGCTAGGGCAACAGGAAAGAGCTCCTACGAGCAGTACTTC. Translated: CSARATGKSSYEQYF.

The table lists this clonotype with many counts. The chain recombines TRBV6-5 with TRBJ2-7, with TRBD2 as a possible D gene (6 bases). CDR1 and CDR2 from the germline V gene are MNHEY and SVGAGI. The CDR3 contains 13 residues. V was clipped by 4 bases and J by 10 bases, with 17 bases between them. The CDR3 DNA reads TGTGCCAGCAGTTCCGAAGACGCGGGGCGACAGTACTTC. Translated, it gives CASSSEDAGRQYF.

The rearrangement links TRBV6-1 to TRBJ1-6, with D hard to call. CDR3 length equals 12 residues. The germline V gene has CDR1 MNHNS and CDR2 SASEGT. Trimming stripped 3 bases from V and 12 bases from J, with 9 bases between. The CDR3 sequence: CASSDGPKPLHF. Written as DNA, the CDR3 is TGTGCCAGCAGTGACGGACCGAAACCCCTCCACTTT.